Shown below are 5 T cell receptor beta chains from a single sample sequenced in a study of cytomegalovirus exposure and HLA in healthy donors. This table comes from immunoSEQ multiplex PCR, and its TCRdb copy is limited to in-frame clones, with some not included. The table lists around 110,000 clones, about 85% of them singletons. The sample comprised PBMCs. The receptor source for this set is a young woman in good health and CMV-seropositive.

This chain joins TRBV10-2 and TRBJ2-7, with 8 bases matching TRBD1. This CDR3 has 14 amino acids. The ends lost 6 bases at V and 6 bases at J; junction bases unmatched: 10. CDR1 WSHSY and CDR2 SAAADI come from the germline V gene. DNA for the CDR3: TGCGCCAGCAGGCCGGGACAGGCCTCATCCGAGCAGTACGTC. Translating gives CASRPGQASSEQYV.

The genes are TRBV6-9 and TRBJ2-7, with 8 bases lining up with TRBD1. There are 15 residues in the CDR3. The ends lost 10 bases at V and 2 bases at J; junction bases unmatched: 13. The germline gives CDR1 MNHGY, CDR2 SVAAGI. In nucleotides, the CDR3 is TGTGCCAAAACTCGTCGGACAGGGCTACCCTACGAGCAGTACGTC. Translating it yields CAKTRRTGLPYEQYV.

The J gene is TRBJ1-5, the V gene TRBV18; no clear D. With 2 bases removed from V and 5 bases from J, the gap between germline ends came to 7 bases. CDR1 is KGHSH, CDR2 LQKENI, per germline. This CDR3 is built from 13 residues. The CDR3: CASSPSGDQPQHF. The CDR3 bases are TGTGCCAGCTCACCATCCGGAGATCAGCCCCAGCATTTT.

The chain joins TRBV27 to TRBJ1-4, with no clear D. Germline V gene sequence: CDR1 MNHEY, CDR2 SMNVEV (reference sequence). Trimming pared 6 bases from V and 5 bases from J, leaving 19 bases between. The CDR3 is 16 amino acids. The CDR3 region is CASRSPRGIGNEKLFF. CDR3 sequence (DNA): TGTGCCAGCAGATCCCCCCGAGGGATCGGGAATGAAAAACTGTTTTTT.

This chain joins TRBV19 and TRBJ1-6, with 7 positions matching TRBD1. V lost 5 bases to trimming and J lost 9 bases; unmatched junction nucleotides: 10. Germline values: CDR1 LNHDA, CDR2 SQIVND (reference sequence). This CDR3 has 15 amino acids. CDR3 residues: CASSPETGTSSPLHF. The DNA for the CDR3 is TGTGCCAGTAGTCCTGAGACAGGGACAAGTTCACCCCTCCACTTT.